These 31 T cell receptor beta chains came from one sample sequenced in a study of T-cell reconstitution after alpha-beta-depleted transplantation in children. Researchers prepared the TCRbeta library using unique molecular identifiers, the study reports. TCRdb passed the PCR reads through MiXCR, listing each CDR3 protein once. The sample holds around 400,000 distinct CDR3 sequences, 9.5% to 13% seen once. The specimen comprised PBMCs from the stem cell graft donor, sampled from the stem cell graft. These receptors were collected from a human donor who donated a stem cell graft to a child with acute myeloid leukemia.

The J gene is TRBJ2-7, the V gene TRBV20-1, with D possibly matching TRBD1 (5 bases). Germline lookup yields CDR1 DFQATT and CDR2 SNEGSKA (reference sequence). The CDR3 has 13 residues. V was pared by 4 bases and J by 2 bases, with 12 bases between. The CDR3 DNA reads as TGCAGTGCTACCTCCCAGGGCACCTACGAGCAGTACTTC. Protein product: CSATSQGTYEQYF.

This clonotype was found many times. The V gene is TRBV7-6, the J gene TRBJ1-1; the match to TRBD1 covers 12 bases. Germline V gene data show CDR1 as SGHVS and CDR2 as FNYEAQ. V lost 4 bases, J lost 6 bases, and 3 bases stayed unmatched. The CDR3 spans 14 residues. The CDR3 nucleotides read TGTGCCAGCAGCTCGGGACAGGGGGCCTCTGAAGCTTTCTTT. Its protein is CASSSGQGASEAFF.

This sequence joins TRBV11-2 and TRBJ1-1; a possible D gene is TRBD1 (6 bases). V lost 1 base and J 3 bases, leaving 15 bases between the germline ends. The CDR3 totals 16 residues. Germline CDR1 and CDR2: SGHAT and FQNNGV. CDR3 region: CASSLGQGYRDTEAFF. The CDR3, as DNA: TGTGCCAGCAGCTTAGGGCAGGGGTATCGGGACACTGAAGCTTTCTTT. The variable domain in full, completed from reference TRBV11-2 and TRBJ1-1, reads EAGVAQSPRYKIIEKRQSVAFWCNPISGHATLYWYQQILGQGPKLLIQFQNNGVVDDSQLPKDRFSAERLKGVDSTLKIQPAKLEDSAVYLCASSLGQGYRDTEAFFGQGTRLTVV.

The chain's CDR3 is CASSLFKQPHSYNEQFF. The CDR3 DNA follows: TGTGCCAGCAGCTTGTTCAAACAGCCCCACTCCTACAATGAGCAGTTCTTC. The V gene is TRBV5-6, the J gene TRBJ2-1; D is uncertain. The V gene lost 1 base and the J gene lost 0 bases, with 14 bases spanning the gap. CDR1 is SGHDT and CDR2 is YYEEEE in the germline V gene. This CDR3 is 17 amino acids long.

This clonotype was seen a handful of times. The V and J genes are TRBV7-6 and TRBJ2-7, with D perhaps matching TRBD2 (6 bases). The CDR3 has 14 residues. V gave up 3 bases and J gave up 0 bases, with 9 bases separating them. Germline V gene sequence: CDR1 SGHVS, CDR2 FNYEAQ. DNA of the CDR3: TGTGCCAGCAGCTTGGGGGACTCCTCCTACGAGCAGTACTTC. It codes for CASSLGDSSYEQYF.

The rearrangement uses TRBV5-1 and TRBJ1-1; D call uncertain. The CDR3 runs 12 residues. Trimming removed 8 bases from V and 1 base from J, with 9 bases in between. Germline V gene lookup returns CDR1 SGHRS and CDR2 YFSETQ. The CDR3 DNA follows: TGCGCCAGTCAATCAGGGAACACTGAAGCTTTCTTT. This gives the protein CASQSGNTEAFF.

This clonotype was counted at least ten times. The rearrangement links TRBV28 to TRBJ1-1; no firm D call. Germline values: CDR1 MDHEN, CDR2 SYDVKM. This CDR3 has 15 amino acids. Trimming stripped 1 base from V and 5 bases from J, with 14 bases between. In nucleotides, the CDR3 is TGTGCCAGCAGTTTATCACGACACCGGAGGACTGAAGCTTTCTTT. Its protein product is CASSLSRHRRTEAFF.

This clonotype came up many times. The rearrangement uses TRBV6-5 and TRBJ2-1, with D hard to call. Trimming cost V 4 bases and J 5 bases, with 12 bases left between them. Germline-derived CDR1 and CDR2 are MNHEY and SVGAGI. The CDR3 has 14 residues. CDR3 coding DNA: TGTGCCAGCAGTTCCTCCCGAAATAACAATGAGCAGTTCTTC. Its translation: CASSSSRNNNEQFF.

V is TRBV2 and J is TRBJ1-5; perhaps TRBD1 as D (5 bases). The CDR3 consists of 16 residues. Trimming took 6 bases from V and 7 from J, leaving 22 bases between them. CDR1 is SNHLY and CDR2 is FYNNEI in the germline V gene. The CDR3 here is CASSPIEVGAGQPQHF. The CDR3 nucleotides read TGTGCCAGCAGCCCCATAGAGGTAGGGGCAGGGCAGCCCCAGCATTTT.

This clonotype was recorded a few times. CDR3 residues: CASSQGVRDRGGVGYEQYF. The CDR3 DNA reads as TGTGCCAGCAGCCAAGGGGTCCGAGACAGGGGGGGAGTTGGCTACGAGCAGTACTTC. The chain carries TRBV14 and TRBJ2-7, with 9 bases matching TRBD1. The CDR3 consists of 19 residues. After removal of 1 base from V and 3 bases from J, the junction contained 16 bases not matched to a gene. Germline lookup yields CDR1 SGHDN and CDR2 FVKESK. Complete variable domain (other parts from reference TRBV14 and TRBJ2-7): EAGVTQFPSHSVIEKGQTVTLRCDPISGHDNLYWYRRVMGKEIKFLLHFVKESKQDESGMPNNRFLAERTGGTYSTLKVQPAELEDSGVYFCASSQGVRDRGGVGYEQYFGPGTRLTVT.

V gene TRBV7-2 combines with J gene TRBJ2-3; TRBD2 matches at 7 bases. Germline CDR1 and CDR2: SGHTA and FQGNSA. This CDR3 has 10 residues. This CDR3 is CAVGGDTQYF. The CDR3 DNA follows: TGTGCTGTGGGGGGGGATACGCAGTATTTT.

In this sample, this clonotype turned up many times. The rearrangement links TRBV12-3 or TRBV12-4 to TRBJ2-5, with 8 positions matching TRBD2. The CDR3 runs to 15 residues. With V trimmed by 0 bases and J by 5 bases, 5 bases remained unmatched. As DNA, the CDR3 is TGTGCCAGCAGTTTAGCAAGCGGGAGATGGGAGACCCAGTACTTC. It specifies CASSLASGRWETQYF.

This clonotype was observed a few times. This chain uses TRBV20-1 with TRBJ1-4; 8 bases agree with TRBD1. Germline values: CDR1 DFQATT, CDR2 SNEGSKA (reference sequence). The CDR3 has 15 amino acids. J was trimmed by 5 bases and V by 6 bases; bases with no gene match: 11. CDR3: CSAKEMGQANEKLFF. The CDR3 DNA is TGCAGTGCCAAAGAGATGGGACAGGCAAATGAAAAACTGTTTTTT.

There are many counts of this clonotype. The chain recombines TRBV5-1 with TRBJ2-5; D is undetermined. Germline loops: CDR1 SGHRS, CDR2 YFSETQ. With 4 bases removed from V and 2 bases from J, the gap between germline ends came to 6 bases. The CDR3 length is 12 residues. This CDR3 reads CASSEQQETQYF. The CDR3 DNA reads as TGCGCCAGCAGCGAACAACAAGAGACCCAGTACTTC.

This clonotype appeared a few times. The chain has TRBV6-1 and TRBJ2-7; D is undetermined. V lost 5 bases and J 6 bases, leaving 17 bases between the germline ends. Germline V lookup: CDR1 MNHNS, CDR2 SASEGT. The CDR3 has 14 residues. The CDR3 sequence: CASSLTGPGAEQYV. DNA of the CDR3: TGTGCCAGCAGTCTTACCGGGCCTGGTGCCGAGCAGTACGTC.

This clonotype was seen only a few times. This chain links TRBV4-1 with TRBJ1-2; weak D call: TRBD1 (5 bases). CDR1 is MGHRA, CDR2 YSYEKL, per germline. CDR3 length: 15 residues. V lost 3 bases and J lost 5, with 16 bases in between. The CDR3 DNA follows: TGCGCCAGCAGCCATGGCGCAGGGCCCGGGTATGGCTACACCTTC. It is translated as CASSHGAGPGYGYTF.

The chain recombines TRBV20-1 with TRBJ2-1, with 11 positions matching TRBD2. Germline trimming cut 1 base from V and 7 bases from J; bases unmatched to any gene: 15. The CDR3 consists of 18 residues. Germline CDR1 and CDR2: DFQATT and SNEGSKA (reference sequence). The CDR3 coding sequence is TGCAGTGCTAGAGGCCAACTAGCGGGAGCTCTTTTGGTAAATGAGCAGTTCTTC. It is translated as CSARGQLAGALLVNEQFF.

This chain uses TRBV5-5 with TRBJ2-5; 7 nucleotides agree with TRBD2. Trimming cost V 2 bases and J 0 bases; bases outside gene matches: 13. In germline, CDR1 is SGHKS, CDR2 YYEKEE (reference sequence). The length of the CDR3 is 18 residues. CDR3 loop: CASSFSLAAALYQETQYF. The CDR3 coding sequence is TGTGCCAGCAGCTTTAGCCTAGCGGCCGCCCTGTACCAAGAGACCCAGTACTTC.

CDR3 residues: CSAEAGTSGINEQFF. The CDR3 DNA sequence: TGCAGTGCTGAAGCCGGGACTAGCGGGATCAATGAGCAGTTCTTC. The rearrangement links TRBV20-1 to TRBJ2-1; 13 positions match TRBD2. Germline V gene sequence: CDR1 DFQATT, CDR2 SNEGSKA (reference sequence). There are 15 residues in the CDR3. Trimming cost V 5 bases and J 6 bases; bases outside gene matches: 7.

This clonotype has more than one count but fewer than ten. This rearrangement joins TRBV4-3 to TRBJ2-3; 11 bases agree with TRBD2. CDR3 size: 17 residues. Germline V lookup: CDR1 LGHNA, CDR2 YSLEER. The trim removed 0 bases at V and 2 bases at J, leaving 4 bases unmatched. CDR3 nucleotide sequence: TGCGCCAGCAGCCAAGATAGCGGGAGGGTGTTCACAGATACGCAGTATTTT. Translating gives CASSQDSGRVFTDTQYF.

The chain has TRBV5-1 and TRBJ2-1; perhaps TRBD1 as D (6 bases). The germline gives CDR1 SGHRS, CDR2 YFSETQ. The V and J ends lost 2 bases and 6 bases respectively, with 12 bases between them. CDR3 length equals 14 residues. In DNA form, the CDR3 reads TGCGCCAGCAGCTTTCGGACAGTTCGCAATGAGCAGTTCTTC. Its translation: CASSFRTVRNEQFF.

The V gene is TRBV29-1, the J gene TRBJ2-7; 13 positions match TRBD2. The germline V gene encodes CDR1 SQVTM and CDR2 ANQGSEA. The CDR3 sequence is 15 residues long. The J segment lost 5 bases and the V segment lost 7 bases, leaving 11 bases of the junction unmatched. The CDR3 DNA reads as TGCAGCGCCACCGGGACTAGCGGGATCTTCCACGAGCAGTACTTC. It yields the protein CSATGTSGIFHEQYF.

This clonotype was counted only a few times. The rearrangement joins TRBV30 to TRBJ1-2, with D unclear. Trimming removed 0 bases at V and 4 bases at J, with 6 bases between. Per germline, CDR1 GTSNPN and CDR2 SVGIG (reference sequence). The CDR3 consists of 12 residues. This CDR3 reads CAWSVDPYGYTF. As DNA, the CDR3 is TGTGCCTGGAGTGTGGATCCCTATGGCTACACCTTC.

This clonotype has only a few counts. The chain couples TRBV12-3 or TRBV12-4 to TRBJ2-7, with TRBD2 identical over 8 bases. Trimming took 6 bases from V and 1 from J; bases not matched to a gene: 8. The CDR3 has 15 amino acids. Written as DNA, the CDR3 is TGTGCCAGCAGGTTGAGCGGGAGTATTTCCTACGAGCAGTACTTC. Protein product: CASRLSGSISYEQYF.

This clonotype was observed a few times. V usage is TRBV11-2 and J usage is TRBJ1-6, with 10 bases aligning to TRBD1. CDR1 and CDR2 (germline): SGHAT, FQNNGV. This CDR3 comprises 15 residues. The junction had 7 bases not matched to a gene; V was cut back by 5 bases and J by 9 bases. In nucleotides, the CDR3 is TGTGCCAGCAGCATTAGAGGACAGGGGGGTTCACCCCTCCACTTT. Translated: CASSIRGQGGSPLHF.

The chain employs TRBV12-3 or TRBV12-4 and TRBJ1-4; no clear D gene. The length of the CDR3 is 14 residues. Trimming took off 3 bases at V and 3 bases at J, with 8 bases between the two ends. The CDR3 DNA reads TGTGCCAGCAGTTTTAAGACGGCTAATGAAAAACTGTTTTTT. Its protein product is CASSFKTANEKLFF.

The V gene is TRBV4-3, the J gene TRBJ1-1; D ambiguous. Trimming cost V 1 base and J 5 bases, with 8 bases left between them. There are 13 residues in the CDR3. Per the germline V gene, CDR1 is LGHNA and CDR2 is YSLEER. CDR3 amino acids: CASSQGRWTEAFF. CDR3 DNA: TGCGCCAGCAGCCAAGGCCGGTGGACTGAAGCTTTCTTT.

This chain uses TRBV9 with TRBJ2-7, with 8 bases lining up with TRBD1. V dropped 9 bases and J dropped 2; count of bases not matched to a gene: 22. From germline, CDR1 is SGDLS and CDR2 YYNGEE. The CDR3 spans 18 residues. CDR3 amino acids: CAIQTQGALTGGTYEQYV. The CDR3 region has the DNA TGTGCCATCCAAACCCAGGGGGCTTTAACCGGCGGGACCTACGAGCAGTACGTC.

This clonotype has a handful of counts. The rearrangement links TRBV6-1 to TRBJ2-3; D is unresolved. Germline-derived CDR1 and CDR2 are MNHNS and SASEGT. The V and J ends lost 6 bases and 5 bases respectively, with 15 bases between them. The CDR3 is 14 residues long. The CDR3 sequence: CASSRRNPGDTQYF. The DNA of the CDR3 is TGTGCCAGCAGCCGGCGTAATCCAGGAGATACGCAGTATTTT.

CDR3 loop: CASSQEPGLQNTDTQYF. The CDR3 DNA sequence: TGTGCCAGCAGCCAAGAGCCCGGGCTCCAAAACACAGATACGCAGTATTTT. J is TRBJ2-3 and V is TRBV3-1; D unresolved. Between the trimmed V and J ends, which lost 0 bases and 2 bases, there was a span of 15 bases. CDR1 LGHDT and CDR2 YNNKEL come from the germline V gene (reference sequence). The CDR3 is 17 amino acids.

This clonotype was found a few times. This chain connects TRBV5-1 to TRBJ2-5, with TRBD1 matching over 8 bases. Germline lookup yields CDR1 SGHRS and CDR2 YFSETQ. The junction had 8 bases not matched to a gene; V was cut back by 4 bases and J by 3 bases. CDR3 length: 15 amino acids. The CDR3 reads CASSPGTGWEETQYF. Written as DNA, the CDR3 is TGCGCCAGCAGCCCCGGGACAGGATGGGAAGAGACCCAGTACTTC.